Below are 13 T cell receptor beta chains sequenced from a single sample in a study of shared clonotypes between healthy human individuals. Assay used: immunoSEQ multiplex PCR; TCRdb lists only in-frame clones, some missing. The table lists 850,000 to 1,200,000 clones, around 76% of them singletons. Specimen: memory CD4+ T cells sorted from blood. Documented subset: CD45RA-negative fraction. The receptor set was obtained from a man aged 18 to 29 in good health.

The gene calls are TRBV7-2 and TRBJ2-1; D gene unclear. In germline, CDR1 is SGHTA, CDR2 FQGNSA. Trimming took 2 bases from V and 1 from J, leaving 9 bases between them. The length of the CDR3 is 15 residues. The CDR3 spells CASSLSGQSYNEQFF. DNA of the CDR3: TGTGCCAGCAGCTTATCGGGCCAGTCCTACAATGAGCAGTTCTTC.

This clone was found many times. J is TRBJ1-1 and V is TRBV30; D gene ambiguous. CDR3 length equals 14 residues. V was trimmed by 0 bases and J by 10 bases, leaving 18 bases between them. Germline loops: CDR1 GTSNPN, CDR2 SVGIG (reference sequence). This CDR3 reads CAWSVIGAAVVAFF. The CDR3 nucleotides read TGTGCCTGGAGTGTCATAGGCGCAGCTGTGGTAGCTTTCTTT. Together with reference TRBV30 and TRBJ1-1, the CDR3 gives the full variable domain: SQTIHQWPATLVQPVGSPLSLECTVEGTSNPNLYWYRQAAGRGLQLLFYSVGIGQISSEVPQNLSASRPQDRQFILSSKKLLLSDSGFYLCAWSVIGAAVVAFFGQGTRLTVV.

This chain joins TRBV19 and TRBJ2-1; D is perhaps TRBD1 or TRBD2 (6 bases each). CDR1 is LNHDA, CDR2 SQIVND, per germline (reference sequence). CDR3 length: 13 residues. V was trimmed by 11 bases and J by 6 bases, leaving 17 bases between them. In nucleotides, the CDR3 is TGTGCCTCTGCTGGGGGGCTCCTCAATGAGCAGTTCTTC. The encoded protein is CASAGGLLNEQFF. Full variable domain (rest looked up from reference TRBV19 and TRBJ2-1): DGGITQSPKYLFRKEGQNVTLSCEQNLNHDAMYWYRQDPGQGLRLIYYSQIVNDFQKGDIAEGYSVSREKKESFPLTVTSAQKNPTAFYLCASAGGLLNEQFFGPGTRLTVL.

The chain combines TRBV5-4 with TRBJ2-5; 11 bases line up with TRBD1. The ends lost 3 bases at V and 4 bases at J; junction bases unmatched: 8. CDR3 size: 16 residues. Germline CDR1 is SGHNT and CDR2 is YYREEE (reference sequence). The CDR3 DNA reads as TGTGCCAGCAGCTCACTCGGACAGGGGGCTTCAGAGACCCAGTACTTC. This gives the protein CASSSLGQGASETQYF.

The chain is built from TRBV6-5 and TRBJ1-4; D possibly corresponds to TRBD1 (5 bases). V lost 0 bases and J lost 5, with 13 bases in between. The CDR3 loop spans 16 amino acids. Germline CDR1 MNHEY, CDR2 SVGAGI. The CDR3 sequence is CASSYSMGQGNEKLFF. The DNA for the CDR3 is TGTGCCAGCAGTTACTCGATGGGCCAGGGCAATGAAAAACTGTTTTTT.

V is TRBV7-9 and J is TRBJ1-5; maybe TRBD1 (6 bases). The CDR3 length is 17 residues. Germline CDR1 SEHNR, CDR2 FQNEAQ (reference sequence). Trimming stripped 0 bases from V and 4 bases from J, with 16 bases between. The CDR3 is CASSLAGGLGRNQPQHF. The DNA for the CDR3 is TGTGCCAGCAGCTTAGCAGGGGGGTTGGGGAGGAATCAGCCCCAGCATTTT. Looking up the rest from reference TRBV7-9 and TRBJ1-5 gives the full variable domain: DTGVSQNPRHKITKRGQNVTFRCDPISEHNRLYWYRQTLGQGPEFLTYFQNEAQLEKSRLLSDRFSAERPKGSFSTLEIQRTEQGDSAMYLCASSLAGGLGRNQPQHFGDGTRLSIL.

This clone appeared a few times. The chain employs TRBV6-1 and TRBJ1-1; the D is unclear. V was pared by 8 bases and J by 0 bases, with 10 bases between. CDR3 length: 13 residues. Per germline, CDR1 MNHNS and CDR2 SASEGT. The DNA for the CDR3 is TGTGCCAGCCACTTGGGGTTGAACACTGAAGCTTTCTTT. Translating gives CASHLGLNTEAFF.

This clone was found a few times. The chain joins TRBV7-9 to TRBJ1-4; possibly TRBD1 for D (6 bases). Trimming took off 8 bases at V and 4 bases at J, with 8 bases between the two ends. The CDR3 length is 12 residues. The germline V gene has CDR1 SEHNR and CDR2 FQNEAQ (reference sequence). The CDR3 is CASGDINEKLFF. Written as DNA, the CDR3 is TGTGCCAGCGGGGACATTAATGAAAAACTGTTTTTT. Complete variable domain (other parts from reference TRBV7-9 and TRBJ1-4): DTGVSQNPRHKITKRGQNVTFRCDPISEHNRLYWYRQTLGQGPEFLTYFQNEAQLEKSRLLSDRFSAERPKGSFSTLEIQRTEQGDSAMYLCASGDINEKLFFGSGTQLSVL.

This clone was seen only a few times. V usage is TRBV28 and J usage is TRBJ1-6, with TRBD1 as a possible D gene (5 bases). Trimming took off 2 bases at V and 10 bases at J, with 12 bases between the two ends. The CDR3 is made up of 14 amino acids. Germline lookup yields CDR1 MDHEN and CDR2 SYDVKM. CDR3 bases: TGTGCCAGCAGTTTAGTAGGGGCGGAATCACCCCTCCACTTT. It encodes CASSLVGAESPLHF.

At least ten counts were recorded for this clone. In DNA, the CDR3 is TGCGCCAGCAGCTACCGGGACAGGGGGCGATTAAGTGGGAAGAACACTGAAGCTTTCTTT. It encodes CASSYRDRGRLSGKNTEAFF. V gene TRBV5-1 combines with J gene TRBJ1-1, with TRBD1 matching over 12 bases. J gave up 1 base and V 3 bases, and 16 bases lay outside the gene matches. Germline CDR1 and CDR2: SGHRS and YFSETQ. This CDR3 is built from 20 residues.

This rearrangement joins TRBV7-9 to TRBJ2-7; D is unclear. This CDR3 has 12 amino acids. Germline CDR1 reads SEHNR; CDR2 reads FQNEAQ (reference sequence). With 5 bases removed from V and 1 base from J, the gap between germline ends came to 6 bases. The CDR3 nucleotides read TGTGCCAGCAGCGCGGCATCCTACGAGCAGTACTTC. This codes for CASSAASYEQYF.

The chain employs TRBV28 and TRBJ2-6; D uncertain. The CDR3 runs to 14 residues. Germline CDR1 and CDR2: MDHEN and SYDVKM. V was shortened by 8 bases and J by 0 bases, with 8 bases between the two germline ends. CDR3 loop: CASSAPSGANVLTF. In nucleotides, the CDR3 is TGTGCCAGCTCCGCCCCCTCTGGGGCCAACGTCCTGACTTTC.

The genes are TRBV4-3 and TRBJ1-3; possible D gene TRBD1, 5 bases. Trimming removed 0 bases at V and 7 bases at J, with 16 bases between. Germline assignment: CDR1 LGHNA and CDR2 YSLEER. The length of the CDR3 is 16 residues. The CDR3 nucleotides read TGCGCCAGCAGCCAAGATATGCAGGGAAAGTGGAACACCATATATTTT. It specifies CASSQDMQGKWNTIYF.